A selection of T cell receptor beta chains follows, all from one sample in a study of blood T cell repertoires in COVID-19. Generated by immunoSEQ multiplex PCR, the TCRdb table keeps only in-frame clones and is missing some. The data show under 150,000 clones, 75% to 85% seen once. Material: peripheral blood. The source of these receptors is an elderly man with acute or convalescent COVID-19. CDR3s leave out the opening cysteine and the closing phenylalanine or tryptophan.

j_gene: TRBJ1-2; v_gene: TRBV5-6; CDR3aa: ASSLSDRGRYGYT
j_gene: TRBJ1-5; v_gene: TRBV6-6; CDR3aa: ASSPTGGRQPQH
j_gene: TRBJ2-3; v_gene: TRBV4-1; CDR3aa: ASSQERWGDTDTQY
j_gene: TRBJ2-3; v_gene: TRBV29-1; CDR3aa: SVVTGPPDTQY
j_gene: TRBJ1-2; v_gene: TRBV10-3; CDR3aa: AISPTENYGYT
j_gene: TRBJ2-7; v_gene: TRBV5-1; CDR3aa: ASSLEGFSHEQY
j_gene: TRBJ1-2; v_gene: TRBV7-2; CDR3aa: ASSRYREGYGYT
j_gene: TRBJ1-6; v_gene: TRBV5-1; CDR3aa: ASSLGSGTGTSSPLH
j_gene: TRBJ1-3; v_gene: TRBV6-6; CDR3aa: ASSTGQGSGNTIY
j_gene: TRBJ1-1; v_gene: TRBV5-6; CDR3aa: ASSSGIEDRGRSEAF
j_gene: TRBJ2-1; v_gene: TRBV11-2; CDR3aa: ASSPPKGLAGGQEQF
j_gene: TRBJ2-3; v_gene: TRBV19; CDR3aa: ASSTSRGTDTQY
j_gene: TRBJ2-7; v_gene: TRBV28; CDR3aa: ASRGQGYEQY
j_gene: TRBJ1-5; v_gene: TRBV5-1; CDR3aa: ASSPDGNSNQPQH
j_gene: TRBJ1-6; v_gene: TRBV3-1/TRBV3-2; CDR3aa: ASSPPDRGRVANSPLH
j_gene: TRBJ1-4; v_gene: TRBV2; CDR3aa: ASNSRQGYNEKLF
j_gene: TRBJ1-2; v_gene: TRBV28; CDR3aa: ASSPRGGYT
j_gene: TRBJ2-1; v_gene: TRBV10-3; CDR3aa: AAASRTGNEQF
j_gene: TRBJ2-1; v_gene: TRBV7-3; CDR3aa: ASSSGLAYNEQF
j_gene: TRBJ2-3; v_gene: TRBV27; CDR3aa: ASSDRDRGADTQY
j_gene: TRBJ1-2; v_gene: TRBV3-1/TRBV3-2; CDR3aa: ASSPGTGGGYT
j_gene: TRBJ2-1; v_gene: TRBV27; CDR3aa: ASSLRGKEEF
j_gene: TRBJ2-1; v_gene: TRBV19; CDR3aa: ASSRGGDNEQF
j_gene: TRBJ1-1; v_gene: TRBV7-2; CDR3aa: ASSRLWAGGGTEAF
j_gene: TRBJ1-3; v_gene: TRBV2; CDR3aa: ASSDVLSGGNTIY
j_gene: TRBJ2-7; v_gene: TRBV6-5; CDR3aa: ASSLGQRYEQY
j_gene: TRBJ2-7; v_gene: TRBV24-1; CDR3aa: ATSDPASVEQY
j_gene: TRBJ2-1; v_gene: TRBV3-1/TRBV3-2; CDR3aa: ASSRDAGNGVYNEQF
j_gene: TRBJ1-5; v_gene: TRBV28; CDR3aa: ASSSLGRGKYSNQPQH
j_gene: TRBJ2-2; v_gene: TRBV3-1/TRBV3-2; CDR3aa: ASSQVLTGELF
j_gene: TRBJ2-1; v_gene: TRBV7-2; CDR3aa: ASSLAAAAGAYNEQF
j_gene: TRBJ2-3; v_gene: TRBV6-2/TRBV6-3; CDR3aa: ASSYRGTDTQY